Given below is one TCR beta chain in context. Its specificity is not known. The CDR3 runs to 13 residues. Germline V gene sequence: CDR1 DFQATT, CDR2 SNEGSKA (reference sequence). Losses at the gene ends were 3 bases for V and 5 bases for J; bases not matched to a gene: 4. The sorted Tregs were CD4+CD25+CD127-/low cells. Constant-region reverse primers amplified full-length variable regions, followed by semi-nested Nested Universal Primer A PCR. TCRdb itself ran the 5' RACE reads through MiXCR, one entry per CDR3 protein. Seen here are tens of thousands of distinct CDR3 sequences, 26% observed once, and the top ten hold less than 2.5%. Whole-study results and caveats: The larger-cohort validation was restricted to a single TCR beta V-J rearrangement rather than whole repertoires.

The source material was tumor-infiltrating Tregs sorted from the breast tumor. This clonotype was obtained from a female donor with breast cancer. This chain links TRBV20-1 with TRBJ2-1, with TRBD2 matching 7 bases. CDR3: CSASGRTDNEQFF. The DNA of the CDR3 is TGCAGTGCTAGCGGGAGGACCGACAATGAGCAGTTCTTC.